The TCR beta chain described here comes from a study of cytomegalovirus exposure and HLA in healthy donors. Overall study results and limits: About 87% or about 30% of the time was how often most TCR beta V segments were productive, according to an earlier analysis.

This clone was observed a single time. Its antigen is still unknown. The PCR ran on 60 Vbeta and 13 Jbeta primers. Assay: immunoSEQ multiplex PCR; the TCRdb copy retains only in-frame clones and omits some. The sample records some 140,000 clones, about 80% being singletons. From germline, CDR1 is SGDLS and CDR2 YYNGEE. This CDR3 comprises 13 residues. Trimming cost V 4 bases and J 5 bases, with 12 bases left between them. This TCR was recovered from a man over 45 in good health and CMV-seronegative. The chain links TRBV9 to TRBJ1-1; possibly TRBD1 for D (6 bases). The specimen sequenced was PBMCs. Here the CDR3 reads CASSLGGRTEAFF. The CDR3 DNA reads as TGTGCCAGCAGCCTAGGGGGGCGTACTGAAGCTTTCTTT.